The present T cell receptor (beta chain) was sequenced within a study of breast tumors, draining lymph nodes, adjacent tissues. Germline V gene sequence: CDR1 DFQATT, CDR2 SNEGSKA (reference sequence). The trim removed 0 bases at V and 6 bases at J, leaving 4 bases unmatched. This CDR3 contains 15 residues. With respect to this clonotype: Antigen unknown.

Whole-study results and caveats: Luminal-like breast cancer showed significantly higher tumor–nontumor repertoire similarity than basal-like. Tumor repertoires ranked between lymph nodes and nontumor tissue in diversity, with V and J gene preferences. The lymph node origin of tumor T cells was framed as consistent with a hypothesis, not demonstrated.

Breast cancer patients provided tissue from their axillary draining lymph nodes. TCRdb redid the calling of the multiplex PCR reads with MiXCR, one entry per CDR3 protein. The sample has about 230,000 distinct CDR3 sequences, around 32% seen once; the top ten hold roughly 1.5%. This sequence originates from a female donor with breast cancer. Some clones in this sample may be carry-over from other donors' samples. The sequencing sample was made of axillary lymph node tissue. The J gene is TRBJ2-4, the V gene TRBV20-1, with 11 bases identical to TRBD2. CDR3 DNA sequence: TGCAGTGCTAGAGATCCTAGCGGGAGGAGAAACATTCAGTACTTC. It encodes CSARDPSGRRNIQYF.